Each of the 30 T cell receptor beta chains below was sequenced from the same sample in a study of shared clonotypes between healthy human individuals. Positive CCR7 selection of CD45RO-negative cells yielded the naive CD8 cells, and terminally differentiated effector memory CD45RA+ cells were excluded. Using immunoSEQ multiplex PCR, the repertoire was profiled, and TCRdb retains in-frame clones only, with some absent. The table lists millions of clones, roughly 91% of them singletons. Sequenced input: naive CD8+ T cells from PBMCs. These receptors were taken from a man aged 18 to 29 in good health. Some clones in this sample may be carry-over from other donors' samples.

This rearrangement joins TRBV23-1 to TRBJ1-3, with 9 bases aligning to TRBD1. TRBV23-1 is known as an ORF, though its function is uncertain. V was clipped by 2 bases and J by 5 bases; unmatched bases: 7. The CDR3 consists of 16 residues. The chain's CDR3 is CASSQGLGQGRNTIYF. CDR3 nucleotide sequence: TGCGCCAGCAGTCAAGGTTTAGGACAGGGGAGAAACACCATATATTTT.

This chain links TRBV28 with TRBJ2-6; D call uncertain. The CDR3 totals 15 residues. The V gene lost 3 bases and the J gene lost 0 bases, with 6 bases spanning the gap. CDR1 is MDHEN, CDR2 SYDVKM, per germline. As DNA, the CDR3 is TGTGCCAGCAGTTTGTTTCCCTCTGGGGCCAACGTCCTGACTTTC. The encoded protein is CASSLFPSGANVLTF.

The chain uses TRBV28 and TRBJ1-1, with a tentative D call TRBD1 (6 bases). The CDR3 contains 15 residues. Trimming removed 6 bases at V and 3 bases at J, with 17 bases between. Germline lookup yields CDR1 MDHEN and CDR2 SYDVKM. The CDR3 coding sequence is TGTGCCAGCAGGGGGCCGTGGGGGGCGGACACTGAAGCTTTCTTT. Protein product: CASRGPWGADTEAFF.

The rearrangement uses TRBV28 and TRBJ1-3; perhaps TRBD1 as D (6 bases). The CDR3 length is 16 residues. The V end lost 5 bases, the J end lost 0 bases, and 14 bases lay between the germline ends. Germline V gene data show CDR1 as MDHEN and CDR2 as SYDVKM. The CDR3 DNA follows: TGTGCCAGCAGTGGCCCTCAGGGGAACTCTGGAAACACCATATATTTT. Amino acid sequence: CASSGPQGNSGNTIYF.

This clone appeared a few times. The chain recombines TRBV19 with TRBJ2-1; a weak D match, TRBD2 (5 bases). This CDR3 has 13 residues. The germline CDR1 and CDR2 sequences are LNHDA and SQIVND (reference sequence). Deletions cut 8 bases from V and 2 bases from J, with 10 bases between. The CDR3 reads CASGDGTYNEQFF. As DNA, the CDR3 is TGTGCCAGTGGTGACGGGACCTACAATGAGCAGTTCTTC.

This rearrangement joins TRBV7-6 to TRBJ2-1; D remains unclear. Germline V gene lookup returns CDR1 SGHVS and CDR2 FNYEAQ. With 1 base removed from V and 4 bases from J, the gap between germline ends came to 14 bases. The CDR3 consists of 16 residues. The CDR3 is CASSLEGPGRYNEQFF. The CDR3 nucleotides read TGTGCCAGCAGCTTAGAAGGGCCTGGACGGTACAATGAGCAGTTCTTC.

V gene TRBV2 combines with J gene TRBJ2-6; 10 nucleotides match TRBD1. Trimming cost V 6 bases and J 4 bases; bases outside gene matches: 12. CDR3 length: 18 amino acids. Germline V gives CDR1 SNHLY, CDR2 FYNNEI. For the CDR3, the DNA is TGTGCCAGCAGGACGAGTCCGGGACAGGGGACAGGGGCCAACGTCCTGACTTTC. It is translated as CASRTSPGQGTGANVLTF.

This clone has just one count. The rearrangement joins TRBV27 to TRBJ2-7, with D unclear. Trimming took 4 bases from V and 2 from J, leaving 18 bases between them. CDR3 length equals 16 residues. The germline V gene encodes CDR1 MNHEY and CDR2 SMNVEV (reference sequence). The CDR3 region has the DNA TGTGCCAGCAGTTCCCTCATGGGTCCCTCTGCCTACGAGCAGTACTTC. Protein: CASSSLMGPSAYEQYF.

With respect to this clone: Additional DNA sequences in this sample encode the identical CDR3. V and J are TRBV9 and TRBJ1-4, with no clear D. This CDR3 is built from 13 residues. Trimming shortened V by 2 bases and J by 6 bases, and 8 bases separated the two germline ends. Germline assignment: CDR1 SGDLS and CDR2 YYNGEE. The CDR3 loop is CASSVGGDEKLFF. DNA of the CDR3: TGTGCCAGCAGCGTCGGTGGGGATGAAAAACTGTTTTTT. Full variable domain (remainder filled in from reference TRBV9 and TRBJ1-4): DSGVTQTPKHLITATGQRVTLRCSPRSGDLSVYWYQQSLDQGLQFLIQYYNGEERAKGNILERFSAQQFPDLHSELNLSSLELGDSALYFCASSVGGDEKLFFGSGTQLSVL.

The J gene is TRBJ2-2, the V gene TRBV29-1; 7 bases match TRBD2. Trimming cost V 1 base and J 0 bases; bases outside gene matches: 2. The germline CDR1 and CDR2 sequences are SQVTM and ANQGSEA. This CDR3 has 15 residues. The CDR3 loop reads CSVEGTSTNTGELFF. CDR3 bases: TGCAGCGTTGAAGGGACTAGTACGAACACCGGGGAGCTGTTTTTT.

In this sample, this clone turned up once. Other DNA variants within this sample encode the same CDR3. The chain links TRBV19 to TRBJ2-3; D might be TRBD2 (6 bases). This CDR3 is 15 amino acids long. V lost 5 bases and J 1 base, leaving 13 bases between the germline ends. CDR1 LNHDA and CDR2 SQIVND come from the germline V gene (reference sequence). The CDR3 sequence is CASSSRDSRTDTQYF. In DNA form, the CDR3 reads TGTGCCAGTAGTTCTCGGGACTCGCGCACAGATACGCAGTATTTT.

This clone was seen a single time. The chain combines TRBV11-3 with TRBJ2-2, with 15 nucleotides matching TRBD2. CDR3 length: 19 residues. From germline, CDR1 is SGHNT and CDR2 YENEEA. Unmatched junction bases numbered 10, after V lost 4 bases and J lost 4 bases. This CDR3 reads CASSSPGLAGGTSTGELFF. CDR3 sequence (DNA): TGTGCCAGCAGCTCACCGGGACTAGCGGGAGGTACATCCACCGGGGAGCTGTTTTTT.

The CDR3 sequence is CAWALAEPFGEQYF. The CDR3 DNA reads TGTGCCTGGGCCCTAGCGGAGCCCTTTGGGGAGCAGTACTTC. The chain couples TRBV30 to TRBJ2-7, with 7 bases lining up with TRBD2. The V gene end was trimmed by 5 bases and the J gene end by 7 bases; junction bases not matched to a gene: 14. The CDR3 is made up of 14 amino acids. The germline V gene encodes CDR1 GTSNPN and CDR2 SVGIG (reference sequence).

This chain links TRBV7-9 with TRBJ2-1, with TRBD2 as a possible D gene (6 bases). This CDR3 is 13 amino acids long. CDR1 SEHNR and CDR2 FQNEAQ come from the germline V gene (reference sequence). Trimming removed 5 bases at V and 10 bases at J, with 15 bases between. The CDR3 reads CASSPGDHREQFF. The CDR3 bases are TGTGCCAGCAGCCCGGGGGACCACCGGGAGCAGTTCTTC.

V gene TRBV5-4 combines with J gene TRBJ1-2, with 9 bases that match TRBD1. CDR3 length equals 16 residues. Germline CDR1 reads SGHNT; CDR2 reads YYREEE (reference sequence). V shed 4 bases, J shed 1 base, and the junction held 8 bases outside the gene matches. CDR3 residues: CASSAYGTGHNYGYTF. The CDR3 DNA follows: TGTGCCAGCAGCGCTTACGGGACAGGGCATAACTATGGCTACACCTTC.

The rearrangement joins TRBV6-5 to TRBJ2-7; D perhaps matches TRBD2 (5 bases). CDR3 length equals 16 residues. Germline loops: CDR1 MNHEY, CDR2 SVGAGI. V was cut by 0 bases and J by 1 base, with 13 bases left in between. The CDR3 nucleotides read TGTGCCAGCAGTTACTCGAGTAGCGTACCTTCCTACGAGCAGTACTTC. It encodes CASSYSSSVPSYEQYF.

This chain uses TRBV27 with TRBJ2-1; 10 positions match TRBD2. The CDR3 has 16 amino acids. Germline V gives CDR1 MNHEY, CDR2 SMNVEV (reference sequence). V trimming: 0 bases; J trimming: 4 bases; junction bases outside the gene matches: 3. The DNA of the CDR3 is TGTGCCAGCAGTTTATCTCCGGGACTAGCGTACAATGAGCAGTTCTTC. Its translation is CASSLSPGLAYNEQFF.

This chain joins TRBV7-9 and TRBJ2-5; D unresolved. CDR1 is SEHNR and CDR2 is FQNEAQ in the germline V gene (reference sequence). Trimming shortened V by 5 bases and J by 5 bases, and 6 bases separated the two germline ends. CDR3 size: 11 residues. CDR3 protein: CASSTWETQYF. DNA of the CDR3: TGTGCCAGCAGCACCTGGGAGACCCAGTACTTC.

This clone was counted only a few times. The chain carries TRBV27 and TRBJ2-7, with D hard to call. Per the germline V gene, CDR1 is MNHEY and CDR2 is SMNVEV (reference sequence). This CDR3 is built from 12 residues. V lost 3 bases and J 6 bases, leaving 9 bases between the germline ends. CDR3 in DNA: TGTGCCAGCAGTTTTCATCGAGGCGAGCAGTACTTC. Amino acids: CASSFHRGEQYF.

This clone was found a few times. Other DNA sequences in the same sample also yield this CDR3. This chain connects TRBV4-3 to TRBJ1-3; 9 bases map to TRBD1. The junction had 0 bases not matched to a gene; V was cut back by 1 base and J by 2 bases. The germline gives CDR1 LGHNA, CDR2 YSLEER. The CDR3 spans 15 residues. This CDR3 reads CASSQGTGAGNTIYF. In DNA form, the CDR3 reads TGCGCCAGCAGCCAAGGGACAGGGGCTGGAAACACCATATATTTT.

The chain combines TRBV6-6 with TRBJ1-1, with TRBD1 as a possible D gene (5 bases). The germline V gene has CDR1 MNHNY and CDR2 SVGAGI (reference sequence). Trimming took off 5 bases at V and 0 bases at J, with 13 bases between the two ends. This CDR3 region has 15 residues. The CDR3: CASSRGGYMNTEAFF. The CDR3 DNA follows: TGTGCCAGCAGTCGGGGGGGTTATATGAACACTGAAGCTTTCTTT.

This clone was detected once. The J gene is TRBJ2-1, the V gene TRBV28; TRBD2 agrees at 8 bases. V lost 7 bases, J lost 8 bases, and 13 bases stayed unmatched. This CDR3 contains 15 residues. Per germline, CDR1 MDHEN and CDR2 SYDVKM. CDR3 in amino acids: CASNPSEREYDEQFF. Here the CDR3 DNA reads TGTGCCAGCAACCCATCCGAGCGGGAGTACGATGAGCAGTTCTTC.

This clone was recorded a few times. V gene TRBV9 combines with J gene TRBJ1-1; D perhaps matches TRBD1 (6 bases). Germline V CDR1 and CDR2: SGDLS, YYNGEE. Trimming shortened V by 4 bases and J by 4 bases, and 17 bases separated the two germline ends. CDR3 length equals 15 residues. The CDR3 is CASSQGSSEVTEAFF. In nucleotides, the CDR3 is TGTGCCAGCAGCCAGGGGTCGTCGGAGGTCACTGAAGCTTTCTTT.

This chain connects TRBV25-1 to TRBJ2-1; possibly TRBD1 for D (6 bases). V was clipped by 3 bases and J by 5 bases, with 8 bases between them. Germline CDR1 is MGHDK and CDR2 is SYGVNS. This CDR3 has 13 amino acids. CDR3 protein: CASSDDRNNEQFF. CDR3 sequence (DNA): TGTGCCAGCAGTGATGACAGGAACAATGAGCAGTTCTTC.

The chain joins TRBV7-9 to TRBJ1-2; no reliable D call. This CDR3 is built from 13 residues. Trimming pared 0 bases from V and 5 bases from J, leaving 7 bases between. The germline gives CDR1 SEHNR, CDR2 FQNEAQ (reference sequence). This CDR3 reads CASSLAPQYGYTF. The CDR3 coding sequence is TGTGCCAGCAGCTTAGCCCCACAGTATGGCTACACCTTC.

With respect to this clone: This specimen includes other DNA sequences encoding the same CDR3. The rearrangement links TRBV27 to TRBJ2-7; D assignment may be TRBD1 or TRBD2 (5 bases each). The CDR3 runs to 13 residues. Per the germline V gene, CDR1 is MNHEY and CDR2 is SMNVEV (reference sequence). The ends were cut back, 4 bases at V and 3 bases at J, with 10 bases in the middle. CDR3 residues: CASSSGASYEQYF. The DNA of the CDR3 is TGTGCCAGCAGTTCCGGGGCCAGCTACGAGCAGTACTTC.

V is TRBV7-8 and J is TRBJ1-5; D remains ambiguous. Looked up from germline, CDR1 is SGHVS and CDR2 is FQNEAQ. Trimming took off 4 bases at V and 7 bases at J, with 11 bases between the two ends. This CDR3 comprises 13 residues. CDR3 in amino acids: CASSSDGEQPQHF. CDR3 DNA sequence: TGTGCCAGCAGCTCCGACGGGGAACAGCCCCAGCATTTT.

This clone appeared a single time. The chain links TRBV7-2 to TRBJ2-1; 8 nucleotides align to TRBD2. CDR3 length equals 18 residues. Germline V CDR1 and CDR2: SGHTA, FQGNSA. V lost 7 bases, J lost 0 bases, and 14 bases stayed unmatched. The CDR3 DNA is TGTGCCAGCACCCCGGGGGGCCTAGCGGGCTACTCCTACAATGAGCAGTTCTTC. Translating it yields CASTPGGLAGYSYNEQFF.

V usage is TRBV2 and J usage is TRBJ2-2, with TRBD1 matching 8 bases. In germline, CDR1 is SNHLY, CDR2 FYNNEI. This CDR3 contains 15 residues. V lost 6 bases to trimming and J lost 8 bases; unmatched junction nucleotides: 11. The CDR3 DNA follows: TGTGCCAGCAGGAGGGCAGGGGGCCTAGAAGGGGAGCTGTTTTTT. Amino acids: CASRRAGGLEGELFF.

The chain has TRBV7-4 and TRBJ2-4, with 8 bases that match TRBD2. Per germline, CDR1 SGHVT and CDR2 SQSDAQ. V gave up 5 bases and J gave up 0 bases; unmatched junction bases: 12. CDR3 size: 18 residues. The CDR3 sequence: CASSPKGLATLAKNIQYF. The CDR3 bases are TGTGCCAGCAGCCCCAAAGGACTAGCAACATTAGCCAAAAACATTCAGTACTTC.